One sample yielded the 20 T cell receptor beta chains listed below, sequenced in a study of post-analysis software for immune sequencing data. Researchers reported that TCR beta cDNA libraries carried unique molecular identifiers. Using its own MiXCR run on the PCR reads, TCRdb lists one record per CDR3 protein. This sample has 250,000 to 300,000 distinct CDR3 sequences; 35% to 40% occur once, and the top ten carry 4% to 6%. General observations from the study: Four or five TRBV segments occurring more often in patients than controls included TRBV5-6, TRBV5-1 and TRBV20-1.

Their specific antigens are unknown. The sequencing input was blood. Every receptor here comes from a girl aged 5 to 17 with multiple sclerosis.

This clonotype was seen many times. The chain has TRBV5-4 and TRBJ2-1, with D uncertain. In germline, CDR1 is SGHNT, CDR2 YYREEE (reference sequence). The V end was cut by 5 bases, the J end by 0 bases, with 18 bases between. The CDR3 is 17 residues long. The CDR3 loop reads CASSPQGPLSSYNEQFF. The CDR3 coding sequence is TGTGCCAGCAGTCCTCAAGGGCCTCTAAGCTCCTACAATGAGCAGTTCTTC. Full variable domain (remainder filled in from reference TRBV5-4 and TRBJ2-1): ETGVTQSPTHLIKTRGQQVTLRCSSQSGHNTVSWYQQALGQGPQFIFQYYREEENGRGNFPPRFSGLQFPNYSSELNVNALELDDSALYLCASSPQGPLSSYNEQFFGPGTRLTVL.

The chain carries TRBV7-2 and TRBJ2-3; D might be TRBD2 (5 bases). The CDR3 loop spans 14 amino acids. Germline V gene lookup returns CDR1 SGHTA and CDR2 FQGNSA. V lost 1 base and J lost 6, with 11 bases in between. CDR3 nucleotides: TGTGCCAGCAGCTTAGACCTAGCAACGGATACGCAGTATTTT. Its translation: CASSLDLATDTQYF.

There are many counts of this clonotype. The V call is TRBV20-1, the J call TRBJ2-5, with no clear D. The V and J ends lost 5 bases and 0 bases respectively, with 13 bases between them. The CDR3 is 14 residues long. Germline V lookup: CDR1 DFQATT, CDR2 SNEGSKA (reference sequence). CDR3 in amino acids: CSAPPGQHQETQYF. CDR3 nucleotide sequence: TGCAGTGCTCCACCCGGCCAGCACCAAGAGACCCAGTACTTC.

For this clonotype: A read error is possible here, since a much larger clone lies one base away. The V and J genes are TRBV3-1 and TRBJ1-2, with D perhaps matching TRBD1 (5 bases). CDR3 length: 14 amino acids. Germline CDR1 and CDR2: LGHDT and YNNKEL (reference sequence). The chain's CDR3 is CAGSQERGNYGYTF. The CDR3 coding sequence is TGTGCCGGCAGCCAAGAGAGGGGTAACTATGGCTACACCTTC.

This clonotype was recorded a few times. The rearrangement joins TRBV7-6 to TRBJ2-3; possible D gene TRBD2, 6 bases. The V end lost 5 bases, the J end lost 0 bases, and 12 bases lay between the germline ends. This CDR3 has 15 amino acids. Per the germline V gene, CDR1 is SGHVS and CDR2 is FNYEAQ. CDR3 bases: TGTGCCAGCAGCGTTAGCGGAGCTAGCACAGATACGCAGTATTTT. It is translated as CASSVSGASTDTQYF.

This chain joins TRBV4-1 and TRBJ2-7, with D possibly TRBD1 on 6 matching bases. The CDR3 extends over 15 amino acids. With 0 bases removed from V and 7 bases from J, the gap between germline ends came to 16 bases. CDR1 and CDR2 from the germline V gene are MGHRA and YSYEKL. The CDR3 loop is CASSQDWDTPREQYF. In DNA form, the CDR3 reads TGCGCCAGCAGCCAAGATTGGGACACACCCCGGGAGCAGTACTTC.

The chain carries TRBV28 and TRBJ1-6; 10 nucleotides match TRBD1. In germline, CDR1 is MDHEN, CDR2 SYDVKM. The CDR3 extends over 14 amino acids. V dropped 6 bases and J dropped 10; count of bases not matched to a gene: 6. The CDR3 reads CASRTGTGDSPLHF. The CDR3 nucleotides are TGTGCCAGCAGGACCGGGACAGGGGACTCACCCCTCCACTTT.

V usage is TRBV10-3 and J usage is TRBJ2-4; D perhaps matches TRBD2 (6 bases). The better agreement between TRBJ2-7 and the DNA end casts doubt on the J call. The CDR3 is 14 amino acids. Germline CDR1 is ENHRY and CDR2 is SYGVKD. The CDR3 sequence is CAISERLGPYEQYF. In DNA, the CDR3 is TGTGCCATCAGTGAGCGACTAGGCCCCTACGAGCAGTACTTC.

In regard to this clonotype: This may stem from a read error, because a much larger clone lies one nucleotide away. The chain recombines TRBV5-4 with TRBJ1-1; a possible D gene is TRBD1 (6 bases). Trimming removed 4 bases at V and 6 bases at J, with 16 bases between. From germline, CDR1 is SGHNT and CDR2 YYREEE (reference sequence). CDR3 length equals 14 residues. DNA of the CDR3: TGTGCCAGCAGCCCCATCGGGGGCGCCGCTGAAGCTTTCTTT. This gives the protein CASSPIGGAAEAFF.

The rearrangement links TRBV4-1 to TRBJ2-5, with TRBD2 as a possible D gene (5 bases). There are 15 residues in the CDR3. Germline V gives CDR1 MGHRA, CDR2 YSYEKL. V lost 2 bases, J lost 1 base, and 11 bases lay in between. CDR3 coding DNA: TGCGCCAGCAGCCAACCAGCGGCCGCCCAAGAGACCCAGTACTTC. As protein: CASSQPAAAQETQYF.

Regarding this clonotype: A far larger clone lies a single base away; this is likely a read error. The chain employs TRBV3-1 and TRBJ2-5; D gene unclear. The CDR3 is 11 amino acids. Germline CDR1 and CDR2: LGHDT and YNNKEL (reference sequence). This CDR3 is CTSSREETQYF. CDR3 nucleotide sequence: TGTACCAGCAGCCGAGAAGAGACCCAGTACTTC.

This chain connects TRBV5-4 to TRBJ1-5; D is uncertain. The CDR3 totals 13 residues. In germline, CDR1 is SGHNT, CDR2 YYREEE (reference sequence). V gave up 0 bases and J gave up 5 bases, with 6 bases separating them. The CDR3 DNA reads TGTGCCAGCAGCTTGGCGGCAGATCAGCCCCAGCATTTT. Translating gives CASSLAADQPQHF.

This clonotype was recorded many times. The chain joins TRBV7-2 to TRBJ1-2, with D unclear. Germline-derived CDR1 and CDR2 are SGHTA and FQGNSA. This CDR3 contains 11 residues. Trimming left V 4 bases short and J 3 bases short, with 3 bases between. CDR3 protein: CASSYDYGYTF. Here the CDR3 DNA reads TGTGCCAGCAGCTACGACTATGGCTACACCTTC.

This clonotype has only a few counts. CDR3 sequence: CASSLATGVAEAFF. CDR3 DNA sequence: TGTGCCAGCAGTTTAGCGACAGGGGTCGCTGAAGCTTTCTTT. The genes are TRBV12-3 or TRBV12-4 and TRBJ1-1, with 8 bases matching TRBD1. With 0 bases clipped from V and 6 bases from J, the junction kept 3 bases outside the gene matches. The CDR3 loop spans 14 amino acids.

V gene TRBV29-1 combines with J gene TRBJ2-7; D unclear. Germline V gives CDR1 SQVTM, CDR2 ANQGSEA. The CDR3 is 12 amino acids. Trimming shortened V by 0 bases and J by 2 bases, and 5 bases separated the two germline ends. As DNA, the CDR3 is TGCAGCGTTGAAGAACAGCCCTACGAGCAGTACTTC. The encoded protein is CSVEEQPYEQYF.

To note about this clonotype: Just one base apart from a much larger clone, this may be a read error. This chain joins TRBV12-3 or TRBV12-4 and TRBJ1-4; the match to TRBD1 covers 9 bases. The CDR3 covers 14 residues. In nucleotides, the CDR3 is TGTGCCAGCGGATCGACAGGGGGGATGCAAAAACGGTTTTTT. Its translation: CASGSTGGMQKRFF.

The chain employs TRBV20-1 and TRBJ2-1; TRBD2 matches 9 bases. The CDR3 is 16 amino acids. V was clipped by 2 bases and J by 4 bases; unmatched bases: 9. Germline lookup yields CDR1 DFQATT and CDR2 SNEGSKA (reference sequence). The CDR3: CSARPSLAGIYNEQFF. In DNA form, the CDR3 reads TGCAGTGCTAGACCTTCTCTAGCGGGGATTTACAATGAGCAGTTCTTC.

This clonotype was seen a few times. Germline is not matched at one junction end, which may reflect a read error. The V and J genes are TRBV7-6 and TRBJ2-7; tentative D call: TRBD2 (6 bases). CDR1 is SGHVS and CDR2 is FNYEAQ in the germline V gene. The CDR3 contains 14 residues. The CDR3 DNA follows: TGCGCCAGCAGCTTTGCACCGGGACTCAATGAGCAGTACTTC. Amino acid sequence: CASSFAPGLNEQYF.

As to this clonotype: A much larger clone differs from this one at a single base, so this may be a read error. The chain is built from TRBV7-9 and TRBJ2-3; 9 nucleotides match TRBD2. Trimming took 6 bases from V and 4 from J; bases not matched to a gene: 11. CDR3 length: 16 residues. Germline V lookup: CDR1 SEHNR, CDR2 FQNEAQ (reference sequence). The CDR3 loop is CASSSTSGSTADTQYF. The DNA for the CDR3 is TGTGCCAGCAGTTCTACTAGCGGGTCGACCGCAGATACGCAGTATTTT.

The genes are TRBV20-1 and TRBJ2-1, with D possibly TRBD1 on 6 matching bases. Germline V gene sequence: CDR1 DFQATT, CDR2 SNEGSKA (reference sequence). The CDR3 covers 16 residues. V was pared by 5 bases and J by 0 bases, with 17 bases between. The CDR3 nucleotides are TGCAGTGCTTCTAGTGCTAGGGGGACCTCCTACAATGAGCAGTTCTTC. It yields the protein CSASSARGTSYNEQFF.